These 14 T cell receptor beta chains share one sample of origin, sequenced in a study of monozygotic twins with inflammatory bowel disease. With the 5' RACE reads reprocessed, TCRdb shows one record per CDR3 protein and no DNA. This table holds about 160,000 distinct CDR3 sequences. Sequenced sample: blood. The source is a human donor with ulcerative colitis or Crohn's disease, or a healthy co-twin of an affected twin (not recorded which).

This chain links TRBV5-1 with TRBJ2-3. Germline V gene data show CDR1 as SGHRS and CDR2 as YFSETQ. CDR3 size: 15 residues. The CDR3 loop reads CASSLGFTRTDTQYF.

V gene TRBV7-2 combines with J gene TRBJ1-2. CDR1 and CDR2 (germline): SGHTA, FQGNSA. The CDR3 is made up of 15 amino acids. The CDR3 sequence is CASSLEGTSGYGYTF.

The chain links TRBV15 to TRBJ1-1; TCRdb lists TRBD1, though no DNA is available to test this call. The CDR3 totals 16 residues. CDR1 LNHNV and CDR2 YYDKDF come from the germline V gene (reference sequence). CDR3 protein: CATTGDGMEVNTEAFF.

The rearrangement uses TRBV6-1 and TRBJ2-7; the D gene TCRdb calls, TRBD2, cannot be checked with no DNA. In germline, CDR1 is MNHNS, CDR2 SASEGT. CDR3 size: 15 residues. This CDR3 reads CASSPGLAYLYEQYF.

CDR3 protein: CASSYWATEQFF. The chain uses TRBV6-2 or TRBV6-3 and TRBJ2-1. CDR3 length: 12 amino acids. Germline CDR1 reads MNHEY; CDR2 reads SVGEGT.

The chain recombines TRBV30 with TRBJ2-5; TCRdb proposes TRBD2, but this gene call is untestable without DNA. The germline V gene has CDR1 GTSNPN and CDR2 SVGIG (reference sequence). CDR3 size: 14 residues. The CDR3 reads CAWNGSGRRETQYF.

This chain links TRBV20-1 with TRBJ2-7; TCRdb indicates TRBD1, and absent DNA this call remains unverified. This CDR3 region has 13 residues. In germline, CDR1 is DFQATT, CDR2 SNEGSKA (reference sequence). This CDR3 reads CSARVPGPYEQYF.

This chain links TRBV7-7 with TRBJ2-1; TCRdb returns TRBD1, unconfirmable since there is no DNA. This CDR3 spans 17 amino acids. Germline loops: CDR1 SSHAT, CDR2 FNYEAQ (reference sequence). CDR3 amino acids: CASSLFNPGQGYGEQFF.

This chain connects TRBV20-1 to TRBJ2-1. CDR3 length equals 15 residues. Germline CDR1 DFQATT, CDR2 SNEGSKA (reference sequence). The CDR3 region is CSARDLLDSYNEQFF.

This chain uses TRBV30 with TRBJ1-5. The CDR3 is 16 amino acids. CDR1 and CDR2 from the germline V gene are GTSNPN and SVGIG (reference sequence). The CDR3 reads CAWSVKGGVRNQPQHF.

V gene TRBV12-3 or TRBV12-4 combines with J gene TRBJ2-7; checking the TCRdb D call of TRBD1 is not possible without DNA. The CDR3 covers 14 residues. This CDR3 reads CASSLVTGYHEQYF.

This chain joins TRBV5-1 and TRBJ2-7; the TRBD1 assignment by TCRdb is unverifiable without DNA. The CDR3 is made up of 14 amino acids. Germline CDR1 is SGHRS and CDR2 is YFSETQ. The CDR3 region is CASKLYDRAYEQYF.

The gene calls are TRBV10-3 and TRBJ2-7; TCRdb's D gene call, TRBD1, goes unchecked for lack of DNA. The germline V gene encodes CDR1 ENHRY and CDR2 SYGVKD. The CDR3 has 14 residues. The CDR3 sequence is CAITDRANSYEQYF.

The chain uses TRBV19 and TRBJ2-3; the TCRdb call, TRBD2, lacks DNA for checking. This CDR3 has 13 amino acids. Per germline, CDR1 LNHDA and CDR2 SQIVND (reference sequence). The CDR3 here is CASKRSNRDTQYF.